The rows below give T cell receptor beta chains drawn from one sample of a study of technical replicates of blood from a handful of donors. Sequencing was performed with immunoSEQ multiplex PCR; in TCRdb, only in-frame clones are kept and a portion is missing. The sample shows about 69,000 clones, over 75% of them seen only once. Source material: PBMCs. All receptors derive from a human donor in good health. Some clones in this sample may be carry-over from other donors' samples. The CDR3 runs from the conserved cysteine through the conserved F or W. Each record gives: clone size, V gene, D gene, J gene, CDR3 DNA, CDR3 protein. The D gene is left open where the match is weak. Where a row states a size, it is once, few, many or the class of an expanded clone; other rows omit it.

few	TRBV6-6	TRBD1	TRBJ2-7	TGTGCCAGCAGTTACTCGATTACGGGACAGTTGAAGCAGTACTTC	CASSYSITGQLKQYF
-	TRBV19	-	TRBJ2-5	TGTGCCAGTAGTATCCAGGGACAAGAGACCCAGTACTTC	CASSIQGQETQYF
-	TRBV7-9	TRBD2	TRBJ2-5	TGTGCCAGCGCGGGGGGACCCCAAGAGACCCAGTACTTC	CASAGGPQETQYF
-	TRBV4-3	TRBD1	TRBJ2-2	TGCGCCAGCAGCCACCCGGGACAGGGTAACACCGGGGAGCTGTTTTTT	CASSHPGQGNTGELFF
-	TRBV4-3	-	TRBJ1-4	TGCGCCAGCAGCCCGGGGGAAGCCGGTGAAAAACTGTTTTTT	CASSPGEAGEKLFF
-	TRBV30	-	TRBJ1-3	TGTGCCTGGAGTCTAGAGATGACAGACATATATTTT	CAWSLEMTDIYF
-	TRBV13	-	TRBJ2-4	TGTGCCAGCAGCTTAGGAGCGAGCGGATTAGCCAAAAACATTCAGTACTTC	CASSLGASGLAKNIQYF
-	TRBV2	TRBD1	TRBJ1-6	TGTGCCAGCACCTCGGGACAGGGGGTATGGTCACCCCTCCACTTT	CASTSGQGVWSPLHF
once	TRBV12-2	-	TRBJ2-5	TGTGCAAGTCGCTTAGACACAGGACCCAAACCCCAGTACTTC	CASRLDTGPKPQYF
-	TRBV7-6	-	TRBJ2-7	TGTGCCAGCAGCTTAGATTGGGGAGACGAGCAGTACTTC	CASSLDWGDEQYF
-	TRBV7-6	TRBD1	TRBJ2-7	TGTGCCAGCAGCTTAGGTTCGGGACAGGGAGGCTACGAGCAGTACTTC	CASSLGSGQGGYEQYF
once	TRBV10-3	TRBD2	TRBJ2-1	TGTGCCATCAGTGAGACCCGACTAGCCAATGAGCAGTTCTTC	CAISETRLANEQFF
-	TRBV10-2	TRBD2	TRBJ2-2	TGCGCCAGCAGGAGGGCTAGCGGGGGCCTGGTTACCGGGGAGCTGTTTTTT	CASRRASGGLVTGELFF
few	TRBV10-3	TRBD1	TRBJ2-3	TGTGCCATCAGCGGGACAGGGAGCCTTAGCACAGATACGCAGTATTTT	CAISGTGSLSTDTQYF
-	TRBV5-1	TRBD1	TRBJ2-7	TGCGCCAGCAGCCTAGGGACAGGGAAAGAGCAGTACTTC	CASSLGTGKEQYF
-	TRBV4-1	TRBD1	TRBJ1-4	TGCGCCAGCAGCCAAGTTCTAGGGACAGGGGGAGAAAAACTGTTTTTT	CASSQVLGTGGEKLFF
-	TRBV4-3	-	TRBJ1-1	TGCGCCAGCAGCCAAGACAGAGGGGTGGGGGGGAGCGGCACTGAAGCTTTCTTT	CASSQDRGVGGSGTEAFF
-	TRBV6-5	TRBD2	TRBJ2-1	TGTGCCAGCAGTTACTCGATAGCCCGACTAGCGCTGTTCTTC	CASSYSIARLALFF
-	TRBV6-6	-	TRBJ1-2	TGTGCCAGCAGCAACAAAAGGGGGGGCTTTAACTATGGCTACACCTTC	CASSNKRGGFNYGYTF
-	TRBV7-6	-	TRBJ2-7	TGTGCCAGCAGCTTAGGTTATACCTACGAGCAGTACTTC	CASSLGYTYEQYF
-	TRBV4-1	-	TRBJ1-2	TGCGCCAGCAGCCAAGCACGAACAGGTCTAAACTATGGCTACACCTTC	CASSQARTGLNYGYTF
-	TRBV7-2	-	TRBJ2-7	TGTGCCAGCAGCCCTAGGGGGGGGAGGGGTTCCTACGAGCAGTACTTC	CASSPRGGRGSYEQYF
-	TRBV18	TRBD2	TRBJ2-5	TGTGCCAGCACCACCGGGGGGGTGCGCCAAGAGACCCAGTACTTC	CASTTGGVRQETQYF
-	TRBV4-3	TRBD2	TRBJ2-2	TGCGCCAGCAGCCCCACTAGCGGGAGGGCGGTAACCGGGGAGCTGTTTTTT	CASSPTSGRAVTGELFF
-	TRBV9	TRBD1	TRBJ2-1	TGTGCCAGCAGCGTCGGGACAGGGGGCTTCTACAATGAGCAGTTCTTC	CASSVGTGGFYNEQFF
-	TRBV28	TRBD2	TRBJ2-5	TGTGCCAGCAGTTCGGGACTAGGAAAAGAGACCCAGTACTTC	CASSSGLGKETQYF
-	TRBV5-1	TRBD2	TRBJ2-7	TGCGCCAGCAGCCCAAATAGCGGGAACTCCTACGAGCAGTACTTC	CASSPNSGNSYEQYF
-	TRBV7-3	TRBD1	TRBJ2-2	TGTGCCAGCAGCCCGGACAGGTACACCGGGGAGCTGTTTTTT	CASSPDRYTGELFF
-	TRBV29-1	-	TRBJ2-1	TGCAGCGGTAACTCCTACAATGAGCAGTTCTTC	CSGNSYNEQFF
-	TRBV2	TRBD2	TRBJ2-5	TGTGCCAGCAGGGGGACTAGCGGGAGTAGGCGAGAGACCCAGTACTTC	CASRGTSGSRRETQYF
-	TRBV6-5	TRBD1	TRBJ1-2	TGTGCCAGCACCACAGGGGACAGCTATGGCTACACCTTC	CASTTGDSYGYTF
-	TRBV27	-	TRBJ1-2	TGTGCCAGCAGACCTCACAGGGAGCTTGACTATGGCTACACCTTC	CASRPHRELDYGYTF
-	TRBV7-2	-	TRBJ2-6	TGTGCCAGCAGCTTGAGTAGCTCTGGGGCCAACGTCCTGACTTTC	CASSLSSSGANVLTF
-	TRBV18	TRBD2	TRBJ2-4	TGTGCCAGCTCACCAGCTAGCGGGGGTACGAACATTCAGTACTTC	CASSPASGGTNIQYF
-	TRBV18	-	TRBJ2-3	TGTGCCAGCTCACCCCAGAGCACAGATACGCAGTATTTT	CASSPQSTDTQYF
-	TRBV5-1	TRBD1	TRBJ2-6	TGCGCCAGCAGCTTACCCGGGACAGGGGGATCCGGGGCCAACGTCCTGACTTTC	CASSLPGTGGSGANVLTF
-	TRBV2	TRBD1	TRBJ1-2	TGTGCCAGCATGGGACAGATGGGTGGCTACACCTTC	CASMGQMGGYTF
-	TRBV29-1	-	TRBJ1-2	TGCAGCGTCAAGTCCGGAGGTAACTATGGCTACACCTTC	CSVKSGGNYGYTF
-	TRBV6-5	TRBD2	TRBJ2-3	TGTGCCAGCAGTTACATCGCTAGCGGGGGCACAGATACGCAGTATTTT	CASSYIASGGTDTQYF
-	TRBV7-8	-	TRBJ2-4	TGTGCCAGCAGCCCACCGGGACACAACATTCAGTACTTC	CASSPPGHNIQYF
-	TRBV7-3	-	TRBJ1-2	TGTGCCAGCAGCTTATCACAGGGCGGGGGCTACACCTTC	CASSLSQGGGYTF
-	TRBV27	TRBD1	TRBJ2-1	TGTGCCAGCAGTCCCGGACAGGGACCCTACAATGAGCAGTTCTTC	CASSPGQGPYNEQFF
-	TRBV4-3	TRBD1	TRBJ2-2	TGCGCCAGCAGCCAAGAATTGGCGGGACAGGGGGCTGGGAACACCGGGGAGCTGTTTTTT	CASSQELAGQGAGNTGELFF
few	TRBV7-3	TRBD1	TRBJ1-1	TGTGCCAGCAGCTTAACGGGACAGGGCGAAGCTTTCTTT	CASSLTGQGEAFF
-	TRBV18	-	TRBJ1-2	TGTGCCAGCTCACCTGTCAGGGATTATGGCTACACCTTC	CASSPVRDYGYTF
-	TRBV18	-	TRBJ2-1	TGTGCCAGCTCGCCCCTAGCGCCGCCCTACAATGAGCAGTTCTTC	CASSPLAPPYNEQFF
-	TRBV6-6	TRBD2	TRBJ2-5	TGTGCCAGCAGAAATAGCGGGAATCAAGGGACCCAGTACTTC	CASRNSGNQGTQYF
-	TRBV5-6	-	TRBJ1-3	TGTGCCAGCAGCTTGGTTCTCTCTGGAAACACCATATATTTT	CASSLVLSGNTIYF
-	TRBV4-2	TRBD2	TRBJ2-5	TGTGCCAGCAGCCAGCGAGCGGGAGGAGAGACCCAGTACTTC	CASSQRAGGETQYF
-	TRBV5-4	-	TRBJ1-6	TGTGCCAGCAGCTTTGGTCAGTCCTATAATTCACCCCTCCACTTT	CASSFGQSYNSPLHF
-	TRBV5-6	TRBD1	TRBJ1-2	TGTGCCAGCAGCTACAGGGGGGTGAATGGCTACACCTTC	CASSYRGVNGYTF
-	TRBV7-6	-	TRBJ2-1	TGTGCCAGCAGTTCCCCTAATGAGCAGTTCTTC	CASSSPNEQFF
-	TRBV7-9	-	TRBJ1-1	TGTGCCAGCAGCTGGGGCCGCGGGACGGGAGTGGCTGAAGCTTTCTTT	CASSWGRGTGVAEAFF
-	TRBV19	-	TRBJ1-6	TGTGCCAGTATGGATCCGCAGGGAAATTCACCCCTCCACTTT	CASMDPQGNSPLHF
-	TRBV6-4	TRBD2	TRBJ2-3	TGTGCCAGCAGTGACTCCGGGAGGGCCACAGATACGCAGTATTTT	CASSDSGRATDTQYF
-	TRBV5-6	-	TRBJ2-5	TGTGCCAGCAGCTTGGGGGCCCCCTTGTGGACCCAGTACTTC	CASSLGAPLWTQYF
-	TRBV15	-	TRBJ1-1	TGTGCCACCAGCAGAGATCGCCAGGTCAACACTGAAGCTTTCTTT	CATSRDRQVNTEAFF
-	TRBV4-2	TRBD1	TRBJ1-2	TGTGCCAGCAGCCAACAGACAGGGGGTGTCTATGGCTACACCTTC	CASSQQTGGVYGYTF
-	TRBV27	TRBD2	TRBJ2-1	TGTGCCAGCAGCTCCGGACTAGCGGTGGACAATGAGCAGTTCTTC	CASSSGLAVDNEQFF
-	TRBV25-1	-	TRBJ2-5	TGTGCCAGCAGTCGCGGACAGCAAGAGACCCAGTACTTC	CASSRGQQETQYF